These T cell receptor beta chains were read from a single sample in a study of T cells in Graves' hyperthyroidism and ophthalmopathy. TCRdb re-called the multiplex PCR reads through MiXCR, storing one row per CDR3 protein. The repertoire consists of 300,000 to 450,000 distinct CDR3 sequences, with roughly 20% occurring once and the leading ten covering around 15%. Input material: blood. The receptors shown here come from a woman aged 40 to 50 with Graves' ophthalmopathy. CDR3s leave out the opening cysteine and the closing phenylalanine or tryptophan.

J gene,V gene,CDR3 protein
TRBJ2-2,TRBV29-1,SVDRTNTGELF
TRBJ2-7,TRBV30,AWSLGTGTYEQY
TRBJ1-2,TRBV20-1,SAHGRGLHYGYT
TRBJ2-7,TRBV27,ASSFTGGPYEQY
TRBJ1-1,TRBV28,ASSLPGQMNTEAF
TRBJ2-5,TRBV7-9,ASSINRAVETQY
TRBJ2-7,TRBV11-2,ASSLRQGSSYEQY
TRBJ2-2,TRBV18,ASSPLGGLNTEELF
TRBJ2-5,TRBV28,ASSFRGRETQY
TRBJ2-1,TRBV5-1,ASSFGGFYNEQF
TRBJ2-5,TRBV28,ASSYAGEGETQY
TRBJ1-2,TRBV6-2/TRBV6-3,ASSYGGHSYGYT
TRBJ1-5,TRBV20-1,SASWTGYGQPQH
TRBJ2-7,TRBV7-8,ASSLGFDGDRYEQY
TRBJ2-2,TRBV5-1,SSSLMAGGGYTGELF
TRBJ1-2,TRBV11-2,ASRGPWGRGWYGYT
TRBJ2-7,TRBV29-1,SVEDPFRYEQY
TRBJ2-5,TRBV7-6,ASSFGTMGDGGETQY
TRBJ1-1,TRBV6-5,ASRKGQGQTYTEAF
TRBJ2-7,TRBV6-1,ASSDVTVGSYEQY
TRBJ2-5,TRBV7-9,ASSLIREETQY
TRBJ1-2,TRBV12-3/TRBV12-4,ASSSRVIHYGYT
TRBJ1-2,TRBV20-1,SAVLTDAYGYT
TRBJ2-7,TRBV6-5,ASSYAGNSYEQY
TRBJ2-2,TRBV14,ASSQVTALTGELF
TRBJ2-6,TRBV5-1,ASSFGLAGAGANVLT
TRBJ1-5,TRBV28,AGTGGYGNQPQH
TRBJ2-5,TRBV7-2,ASSLRGQGEETQY
TRBJ1-5,TRBV20-1,SARVDGHQPQH
TRBJ1-6,TRBV27,ASRLYRLSYNSPLH
TRBJ1-3,TRBV12-3/TRBV12-4,ASRRQTPGNTIY
TRBJ1-5,TRBV30,AWDQGKDQPQH
TRBJ2-5,TRBV6-5,ASSYGGQGAGETQY
TRBJ2-5,TRBV28,ASSTPRETQY
TRBJ1-2,TRBV12-3/TRBV12-4,ASKREINWSGYT
TRBJ1-1,TRBV12-3/TRBV12-4,ASSTPGNTEAF
TRBJ1-6,TRBV27,ASSVGADYNSPLH
TRBJ2-2,TRBV15,ATSREAAAGELF
TRBJ1-1,TRBV27,ASSSTGYAEAF
TRBJ2-6,TRBV29-1,SVDRGTGFRGANVLT
TRBJ2-4,TRBV20-1,GTDGGGNIQY
TRBJ1-2,TRBV19,ASRPTGALRYGYT
TRBJ2-2,TRBV11-2,ASSRLSGTNTGELF
TRBJ2-6,TRBV12-3/TRBV12-4,ASSSKSLDPWANVLT
TRBJ2-5,TRBV7-8,ASSLARRETQY
TRBJ1-5,TRBV20-1,SAVSSSGGGQPQH
TRBJ1-6,TRBV2,ASTGGFYNSPLH
TRBJ1-2,TRBV6-2/TRBV6-3,ASSYRGAANYGYT
TRBJ1-2,TRBV29-1,SAEGGRSYGYT
TRBJ2-5,TRBV20-1,SARERVLTETQY
TRBJ1-5,TRBV6-1,ASRFSGVNQPQH
TRBJ1-1,TRBV12-3/TRBV12-4,ASSQRSGGGAF
TRBJ1-3,TRBV6-1,ASSVGTGGLNGNTIY
TRBJ1-1,TRBV12-3/TRBV12-4,ASSLTGVDTEAF
TRBJ2-5,TRBV12-3/TRBV12-4,ASSLLAGAGETQY
TRBJ2-7,TRBV27,ASSRRLAGVEQY
TRBJ2-4,TRBV20-1,SAKRDGTKKNIQY
TRBJ2-1,TRBV27,ASRRSTTGMNAQF
TRBJ1-3,TRBV28,ASRGRGSGNTIY
TRBJ1-1,TRBV12-3/TRBV12-4,ASSMRGLGTEAF